The entry below gives a single TCR beta chain sequence along with its context. The data originate from a study of low-dose radiotherapy and immunotherapy resistance in tumors. With TRAV- and TRBV-specific primers, first-strand cDNA was made, covering the alpha and beta chains. Both a constant-region primer and a V-primer adapter served to amplify TCRs across roughly 22 PCR cycles. TCRdb redid the calling of the reads with MiXCR, one entry per CDR3 protein. This sample carries 10,000 to 15,000 distinct CDR3 sequences, about three fifths of them seen once, and the ten largest clones take around 7.2%. This clonotype originated in a human donor with advanced metastatic prostate, ovarian, gallbladder or colorectal cancer (not recorded which). This table probably holds off-target reads from a library built for another chain.

CDR3 DNA sequence: TGCGCCAGCAGCTCCTTGGGCTGGGACGAGCAGTACTTC. Amino acid sequence: CASSSLGWDEQYF. The J gene is TRBJ2-7, the V gene TRBV5-1; D uncertain. The CDR3 spans 13 residues. Per the germline V gene, CDR1 is SGHRS and CDR2 is YFSETQ. V was shortened by 3 bases and J by 5 bases, with 12 bases between the two germline ends.